This T cell receptor beta chain was observed in a study of blood T cell repertoires in COVID-19. Germline V gives CDR1 MRHNA, CDR2 SNTAGT. The CDR3 sequence is 14 residues long. The V end was cut by 3 bases, the J end by 3 bases, with 11 bases between. Generated by immunoSEQ multiplex PCR, the TCRdb table keeps only in-frame clones and is missing some. The data contain fewer than 700,000 clones, 70% to 90% of them seen just once; the ten biggest clones take up about 8.2%. This chain connects TRBV6-4 to TRBJ1-1; TRBD1 might be the D (5 bases). The TCR originated in a woman between 50 and 59 years old with COVID-19, enrolled during active disease. Sequencing was performed on peripheral blood. The CDR3 region is CASSEGGGDTEAFF. CDR3 DNA: TGTGCCAGCAGTGAGGGGGGGGGAGACACTGAAGCTTTCTTT.